This T cell receptor (beta chain) was identified during a study of response to subunit inactivated influenza vaccine. The ends were cut back, 3 bases at V and 8 bases at J, with 7 bases in the middle. CDR3 length: 11 residues. In TCRdb, the RT-PCR reads were re-called with MiXCR into one record per CDR3 protein. This table holds about 540,000 distinct CDR3 sequences, less than 25% found once. These data are also associated with another study on T cells expressing NK-cell markers. This second study notes: A 5'RACE template switching approach incorporating UMIs was used to make TCR beta cDNA. Restriction of the sorted population to alpha-beta TCR T cells was achieved in several experiments with an anti-gamma-delta TCR antibody. Top CD8+ clonotypes included the dominant CD3+CD56+NKG2C+ clonotypes in a handful of donors.

This sample comprised CD4+ T cells sorted from PBMCs, obtained approximately 13 days after vaccination. This receptor was taken from a man aged 50 or older who received an inactivated influenza vaccine. The chain carries TRBV12-3 or TRBV12-4 and TRBJ1-1; D gene unclear. The CDR3 region has the DNA TGTGCCAGCAGTTTTGGTGAGGAAGCTTTCTTT. Translated: CASSFGEEAFF.